These T cell receptor beta chains were read from a single sample in a study of T cells after yellow fever vaccination. TCRdb itself ran the 5' RACE reads through MiXCR, one entry per CDR3 protein. The sample includes hundreds of thousands of distinct CDR3 sequences, around an eighth of them seen just once. This material consisted of PBMCs, taken on the day of the yellow fever booster vaccination. The receptors come from a man aged 30 to 39 who received the YFV17D yellow fever vaccine. Each CDR3 is given with its conserved first and last residue. The order of the fields is V gene, CDR3 protein.

V: TRBV4-2
CDR3: CASSQRTSGSQETQYF

V: TRBV12-3/TRBV12-4
CDR3: CASSQYSGNTEAFF

V: TRBV20-1
CDR3: CSAGGGTAYTEAFF

V: TRBV7-9
CDR3: CASSSFARGTFQETQYF

V: TRBV20-1
CDR3: CSARITGGTEAFF

V: TRBV27
CDR3: CASSLWRGNSYNSPLHF

V: TRBV27
CDR3: CASSLSYSNQPQHF

V: TRBV5-1
CDR3: CASSGEGTGELFF

V: TRBV2
CDR3: CATRTGDEQYF

V: TRBV5-1
CDR3: CASSAVASGRNEQFF

V: TRBV20-1
CDR3: CSAKPPQNINSALHF

V: TRBV29-1
CDR3: CSVDGTTSSYNEQFF

V: TRBV10-3
CDR3: CAIRNEQYF

V: TRBV28
CDR3: CASSLLSGGASGRWYEQFF

V: TRBV20-1
CDR3: CSGRDSYTDTQYF

V: TRBV6-5
CDR3: CASSYLPDSTSTYEQYF

V: TRBV20-1
CDR3: CSASTELSANYGYTF

V: TRBV29-1
CDR3: CSVPPTETSGRIVSFETQYF

V: TRBV7-9
CDR3: CASSQGPTGNTYEQYF

V: TRBV29-1
CDR3: CSVEWAGGGDEQYF

V: TRBV6-1
CDR3: CASSLAGASGEQYF

V: TRBV6-4
CDR3: CASIWRGGRAAYEQYF

V: TRBV30
CDR3: CAWSVLNGNYEQYF

V: TRBV14
CDR3: CASGRGFYEQYF

V: TRBV12-3/TRBV12-4
CDR3: CASSPDLLAGGNEQFF

V: TRBV6-2/TRBV6-3
CDR3: CASSDRTSGAYNEQFF

V: TRBV15
CDR3: CATSRDQAGTSGRGSYNEQFF

V: TRBV20-1
CDR3: CSAREGGDGEKLFF

V: TRBV24-1
CDR3: CATSDPEGGVGYNEQFF

V: TRBV7-2
CDR3: CASSYLGGREAAYEQYF

V: TRBV28
CDR3: CASRAGSQPQHF

V: TRBV6-2/TRBV6-3
CDR3: CASSYPRWGETQYF

V: TRBV7-6
CDR3: CASSLDGPEQYF

V: TRBV5-1
CDR3: CASSGWTGPSYKQYF

V: TRBV10-3
CDR3: CAISIQENSPLHF

V: TRBV9
CDR3: CASSVVGVIQETQYF

V: TRBV7-8
CDR3: CASSLVRGRAPTDTQYF

V: TRBV4-2
CDR3: CASSQAGTSRLETQYF

V: TRBV5-1
CDR3: CASSLAATGSGANVLTF

V: TRBV5-1
CDR3: CASSSANYNEQFF

V: TRBV30
CDR3: CAWSVVGRAYYGYTF

V: TRBV11-2
CDR3: CASSFPILRGQSSYNEQFF

V: TRBV2
CDR3: CASSATRDQYTGELFF

V: TRBV20-1
CDR3: CSARSGRTDEQFF

V: TRBV4-3
CDR3: CASSQVARGGQETQYF

V: TRBV5-1
CDR3: CASSPQGAKEKLFF

V: TRBV5-1
CDR3: CASSLTGAGTEAFF

V: TRBV12-3/TRBV12-4
CDR3: CASSPTSFTYEQYF

V: TRBV11-2
CDR3: CASSLTDGRYEQYF

V: TRBV7-2
CDR3: CASSPNTLGEQYF

V: TRBV21-1
CDR3: CASSKVRRQGVTTEAFF

V: TRBV6-6
CDR3: CASSYLGTGELFF

V: TRBV9
CDR3: CASSAEGQKNEQYF

V: TRBV3-1
CDR3: CASSHRDTTRDGYTF

V: TRBV28
CDR3: CASSSQQPQHF

V: TRBV7-9
CDR3: CASSGTGPWRETQYF

V: TRBV6-5
CDR3: CASSYSKGSSSYEQYF

V: TRBV7-2
CDR3: CASSLEYRINEQFF

V: TRBV20-1
CDR3: CSATGLANSYEQYF

V: TRBV20-1
CDR3: CSAAPLRTQYF